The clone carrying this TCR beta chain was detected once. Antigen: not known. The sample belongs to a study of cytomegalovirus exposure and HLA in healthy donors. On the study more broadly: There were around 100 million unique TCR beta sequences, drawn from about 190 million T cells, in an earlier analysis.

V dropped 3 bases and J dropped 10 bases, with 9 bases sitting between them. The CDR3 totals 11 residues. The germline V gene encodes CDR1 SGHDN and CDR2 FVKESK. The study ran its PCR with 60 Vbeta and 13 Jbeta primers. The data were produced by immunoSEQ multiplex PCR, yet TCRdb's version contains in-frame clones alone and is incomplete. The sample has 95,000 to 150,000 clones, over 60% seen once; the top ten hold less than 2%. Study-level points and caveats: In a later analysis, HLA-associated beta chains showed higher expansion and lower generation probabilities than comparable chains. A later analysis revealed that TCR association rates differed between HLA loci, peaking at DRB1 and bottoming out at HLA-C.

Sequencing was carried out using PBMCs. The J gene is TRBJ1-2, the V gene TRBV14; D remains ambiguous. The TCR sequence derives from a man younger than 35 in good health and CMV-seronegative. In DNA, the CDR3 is TGTGCCAGCAGCCAGTACCACTCCTACACCTTC. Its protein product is CASSQYHSYTF.